The clone carrying this TCR beta chain was detected only a few times. Antigen unknown. This sample was taken from a study of cytomegalovirus exposure and HLA in healthy donors. Amplification used 60 Vbeta primers and 13 Jbeta primers. The assay was immunoSEQ multiplex PCR, and TCRdb's table has in-frame clones only and misses some. The sample has 150,000 to 200,000 clones; over 70% are singletons. Regarding the study as a whole: Trimming of TCR beta V- and J-genes showed a link, identified in a later analysis, to a missense DCLRE1C variant.

The sample taken for sequencing was PBMCs. This TCR derives from a woman aged 30 to 39 in good health and CMV-seronegative.

The CDR3 here is CASSQPGYMNTEAFF. CDR3 nucleotides: TGCGCCAGCAGCCAACCCGGGTACATGAACACTGAAGCTTTCTTT. The rearrangement uses TRBV4-1 and TRBJ1-1; no clear D. The CDR3 is 15 amino acids. Germline V gene lookup returns CDR1 MGHRA and CDR2 YSYEKL. V lost 2 bases and J 0 bases, leaving 10 bases between the germline ends.